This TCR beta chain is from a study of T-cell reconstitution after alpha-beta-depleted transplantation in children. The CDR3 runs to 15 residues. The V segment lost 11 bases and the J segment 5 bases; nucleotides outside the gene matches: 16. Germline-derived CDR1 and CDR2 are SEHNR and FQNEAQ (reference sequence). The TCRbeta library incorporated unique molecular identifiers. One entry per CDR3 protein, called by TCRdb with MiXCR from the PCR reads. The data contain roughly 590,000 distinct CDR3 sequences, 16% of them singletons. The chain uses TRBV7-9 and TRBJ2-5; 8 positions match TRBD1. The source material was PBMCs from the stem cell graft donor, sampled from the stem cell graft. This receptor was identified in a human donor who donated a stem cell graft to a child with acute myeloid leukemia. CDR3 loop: CAVGAGGLIGETQYF. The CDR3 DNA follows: TGTGCCGTAGGTGCAGGGGGCCTCATCGGGGAGACCCAGTACTTC.